One sample yielded the 21 T cell receptor beta chains listed below, sequenced in a study of cytomegalovirus exposure and HLA in healthy donors. Method: immunoSEQ multiplex PCR; TCRdb's copy keeps in-frame clones and lacks some. The sample carries more than 110,000 clones, approximately 94% recorded once. The sequencing input was PBMCs. The receptors were gathered from a man between 18 and 29 years old in good health and CMV-seropositive.

The V and J genes are TRBV10-3 and TRBJ2-4; 9 bases align to TRBD2. V lost 3 bases to trimming and J lost 6 bases; unmatched junction nucleotides: 9. This CDR3 comprises 16 residues. CDR1 and CDR2 (germline): ENHRY, SYGVKD. DNA of the CDR3: TGTGCCATCAGTGACCCCAGGACTAGCGTAGGAAACATTCAGTACTTC. This encodes CAISDPRTSVGNIQYF.

V usage is TRBV27 and J usage is TRBJ1-5, with 8 bases aligning to TRBD1. There are 15 residues in the CDR3. Germline V gene sequence: CDR1 MNHEY, CDR2 SMNVEV (reference sequence). Unmatched junction bases numbered 8, after V lost 5 bases and J lost 5 bases. The DNA for the CDR3 is TGTGCCAGCAGTCTACGGGACAGGCCCCATCAGCCCCAGCATTTT. It is translated as CASSLRDRPHQPQHF.

The chain's CDR3 is CASSRGGAEQYF. The DNA of the CDR3 is TGTGCCAGCAGTCGGGGGGGGGCCGAGCAGTACTTC. The chain combines TRBV6-5 with TRBJ2-7; TRBD2 aligns across 8 bases. V trimming: 5 bases; J trimming: 6 bases; junction bases outside the gene matches: 3. CDR1 and CDR2 from the germline V gene are MNHEY and SVGAGI. This CDR3 contains 12 residues.

This chain joins TRBV7-8 and TRBJ1-6; the D gene is possibly TRBD1 (6 bases). The length of the CDR3 is 16 residues. Trimming removed 4 bases from V and 8 bases from J, with 18 bases in between. Per the germline V gene, CDR1 is SGHVS and CDR2 is FQNEAQ. The DNA of the CDR3 is TGTGCCAGCAGCTCAGCACAGGGTGGGGCCCATTCACCCCTCCACTTT. Its protein product is CASSSAQGGAHSPLHF. The full variable domain, with the rest looked up from reference TRBV7-8 and TRBJ1-6, is GAGVSQSPRYKVAKRGQDVALRCDPISGHVSLFWYQQALGQGPEFLTYFQNEAQLDKSGLPSDRFFAERPEGSVSTLKIQRTQQEDSAVYLCASSSAQGGAHSPLHFGNGTRLTVT.

The chain combines TRBV10-3 with TRBJ1-1; TRBD1 might be the D (6 bases). This CDR3 has 15 residues. Germline CDR1 reads ENHRY; CDR2 reads SYGVKD. Deletions cut 4 bases from V and 0 bases from J, with 12 bases between. The CDR3 DNA reads as TGTGCCATCAGTGTGCGCCAGGGGATGAACACTGAAGCTTTCTTT. This encodes CAISVRQGMNTEAFF.

This chain's CDR3 is CASSQRDSGRVTDTQYF. CDR3 DNA sequence: TGCGCCAGCAGCCAACGGGATAGCGGGAGGGTCACAGATACGCAGTATTTT. This sequence joins TRBV4-1 and TRBJ2-3; 11 bases line up with TRBD2. Germline-derived CDR1 and CDR2 are MGHRA and YSYEKL. The ends lost 2 bases at V and 2 bases at J; junction bases unmatched: 6. The CDR3 is made up of 17 amino acids.

This clone was observed a single time. The rearrangement joins TRBV19 to TRBJ2-4; TRBD2 aligns across 13 bases. The V segment lost 3 bases and the J segment 7 bases; nucleotides outside the gene matches: 9. Germline CDR1 and CDR2: LNHDA and SQIVND (reference sequence). CDR3 length equals 17 residues. DNA for the CDR3: TGTGCCAGTAGTATTGTAGGGACTAGCGGGGCTTGGAACATTCAGTACTTC. Its protein is CASSIVGTSGAWNIQYF.

In its sample, this clone was seen once. The genes are TRBV6-1 and TRBJ1-5; weak D call: TRBD1 (5 bases). Germline lookup yields CDR1 MNHNS and CDR2 SASEGT. The CDR3 totals 15 residues. V lost 4 bases and J lost 2, with 12 bases in between. The CDR3 spells CASSGWGGGNQPQHF. CDR3 bases: TGTGCCAGCAGTGGATGGGGGGGAGGCAATCAGCCCCAGCATTTT.

V usage is TRBV5-1 and J usage is TRBJ2-5, with 14 bases identical to TRBD2. The CDR3 length is 18 residues. Germline CDR1 reads SGHRS; CDR2 reads YFSETQ. The V gene end was trimmed by 5 bases and the J gene end by 5 bases; junction bases not matched to a gene: 14. CDR3: CASRARTSGRWVWETQYF. CDR3 in DNA: TGCGCCAGCAGGGCCAGGACTAGCGGGAGGTGGGTTTGGGAGACCCAGTACTTC. Variable domain in full (rest from reference TRBV5-1 and TRBJ2-5): KAGVTQTPRYLIKTRGQQVTLSCSPISGHRSVSWYQQTPGQGLQFLFEYFSETQRNKGNFPGRFSGRQFSNSRSEMNVSTLELGDSALYLCASRARTSGRWVWETQYFGPGTRLLVL.

The rearrangement joins TRBV30 to TRBJ2-3; 14 bases line up with TRBD2. This CDR3 spans 20 amino acids. J was trimmed by 2 bases and V by 0 bases; bases with no gene match: 13. CDR1 is GTSNPN, CDR2 SVGIG, per germline (reference sequence). The CDR3 here is CAWSVLSGTSGSAPTDTQYF. CDR3 nucleotides: TGTGCCTGGAGTGTACTGTCCGGGACTAGCGGGAGTGCTCCCACAGATACGCAGTATTTT.

The chain is built from TRBV18 and TRBJ2-7; 12 bases match TRBD2. J gave up 3 bases and V 5 bases, and 8 bases lay outside the gene matches. Germline lookup yields CDR1 KGHSH and CDR2 LQKENI. CDR3 length equals 16 residues. Here the CDR3 DNA reads TGTGCCAGCTCATCGCGACTAGCGGGAGAAGTCTACGAGCAGTACTTC. Protein sequence: CASSSRLAGEVYEQYF.

This clone was counted once. This chain uses TRBV5-1 with TRBJ2-2, with TRBD2 as a possible D gene (6 bases). Trimming took off 3 bases at V and 5 bases at J, with 11 bases between the two ends. This CDR3 has 14 residues. Looked up from germline, CDR1 is SGHRS and CDR2 is YFSETQ. The CDR3 spells CASSSRRETGELFF. The CDR3 DNA is TGCGCCAGCAGCTCTCGGCGGGAAACCGGGGAGCTGTTTTTT.

This clone was seen a single time. This chain uses TRBV30 with TRBJ2-1, with TRBD2 identical over 13 bases. The CDR3 consists of 15 residues. The junction had 2 bases not matched to a gene; V was cut back by 0 bases and J by 6 bases. CDR1 is GTSNPN and CDR2 is SVGIG in the germline V gene (reference sequence). CDR3 amino acids: CAWSVGLAGVNEQFF. Here the CDR3 DNA reads TGTGCCTGGAGTGTAGGACTAGCGGGAGTCAATGAGCAGTTCTTC.

J is TRBJ2-4 and V is TRBV10-2; the D gene is possibly TRBD2 (6 bases). The CDR3 is made up of 13 amino acids. Trimming took 10 bases from V and 9 from J, leaving 19 bases between them. The germline V gene has CDR1 WSHSY and CDR2 SAAADI. The CDR3 loop reads CATTGGRGGIQYF. In nucleotides, the CDR3 is TGCGCCACCACCGGAGGCCGGGGAGGCATTCAGTACTTC.

The chain recombines TRBV5-1 with TRBJ1-2, with 11 bases that match TRBD1. V shed 4 bases and J 3 bases; nucleotides not matched to a gene: 8. This CDR3 comprises 16 residues. Germline V gene lookup returns CDR1 SGHRS and CDR2 YFSETQ. The CDR3 bases are TGCGCCAGCAGCCGGCAACCGGGACAGGGGGACTATGGCTACACCTTC. This gives the protein CASSRQPGQGDYGYTF. The whole variable domain, filled in from reference TRBV5-1 and TRBJ1-2, reads KAGVTQTPRYLIKTRGQQVTLSCSPISGHRSVSWYQQTPGQGLQFLFEYFSETQRNKGNFPGRFSGRQFSNSRSEMNVSTLELGDSALYLCASSRQPGQGDYGYTFGSGTRLTVV.

The gene calls are TRBV7-9 and TRBJ1-5; D is undetermined. This CDR3 spans 13 amino acids. Trimming pared 0 bases from V and 7 bases from J, leaving 7 bases between. CDR1 is SEHNR, CDR2 FQNEAQ, per germline (reference sequence). The CDR3 DNA sequence: TGTGCCAGCAGCTTAGCGCCGAGGCAGCCCCAGCATTTT. Amino acids: CASSLAPRQPQHF.

The CDR3, as DNA: TGTGCCAGCAGTCGTAGCAGGGATAGCAATCAGCCCCAGCATTTT. Translated: CASSRSRDSNQPQHF. V and J are TRBV2 and TRBJ1-5; D is possibly TRBD1 (5 bases). Trimming took 5 bases from V and 0 from J, leaving 11 bases between them. This CDR3 has 15 amino acids. Germline lookup yields CDR1 SNHLY and CDR2 FYNNEI.

CDR3: CASSWTSGYYEQYF. CDR3 DNA: TGTGCCAGCAGTTGGACTAGCGGCTACTACGAGCAGTACTTC. The chain uses TRBV27 and TRBJ2-7; TRBD2 matches 10 bases. V shed 4 bases, J shed 3 bases, and the junction held 3 bases outside the gene matches. This CDR3 region has 14 residues. Germline V lookup: CDR1 MNHEY, CDR2 SMNVEV (reference sequence).

J is TRBJ2-7 and V is TRBV4-2; the match to TRBD2 covers 13 bases. V was pared by 5 bases and J by 5 bases, with 3 bases of the junction left unmatched. The CDR3 length is 14 residues. The germline CDR1 and CDR2 sequences are LGHNA and YNFKEQ. The CDR3 here is CASSYGTSGDEQYF. The CDR3, as DNA: TGTGCCAGCAGCTATGGGACTAGCGGGGACGAGCAGTACTTC.

The V and J genes are TRBV18 and TRBJ2-5, with TRBD1 matching over 8 bases. V dropped 3 bases and J dropped 5; count of bases not matched to a gene: 8. This CDR3 has 15 residues. Per germline, CDR1 KGHSH and CDR2 LQKENI. CDR3 coding DNA: TGTGCCAGCTCACCTTCGCCAGGGGGCGGGGAGACCCAGTACTTC. It translates to CASSPSPGGGETQYF.

This clone was recorded once. The rearrangement uses TRBV2 and TRBJ1-1; TRBD1 might be the D (5 bases). The V end was cut by 2 bases, the J end by 6 bases, with 16 bases between. The length of the CDR3 is 15 residues. Germline-derived CDR1 and CDR2 are SNHLY and FYNNEI. Written as DNA, the CDR3 is TGTGCCAGCAGTGAAAGCGGATGGAGGGGCGCTGAAGCTTTCTTT. Translating it yields CASSESGWRGAEAFF.